This TCR beta chain was sequenced during a study of beta chain features in type 1 diabetes. Sorting that relied on CD45RO/CCR7/CD25/CD127/CD95/CD27 yielded CD4+ naive, central memory, regulatory and stem cell-like memory cells. The germline CDR1 and CDR2 sequences are SGHTA and FQGNSA. V dropped 0 bases and J dropped 5; count of bases not matched to a gene: 5. There are 16 residues in the CDR3. The entirety of the isolated RNA underwent reverse transcription, so expressed TCRB transcripts were sequenced. The average output of naive, central memory and regulatory T cell samples was about 3.57 million reads. Assay: immunoSEQ multiplex PCR; the TCRdb copy retains only in-frame clones and omits some. This sample has 300,000 to 400,000 clones, with approximately 9.9% found just once. In this sample, this clone turned up a few times.

The TCR originated in a woman aged 25 to 45 in good health. The sample consisted of naive CD4+ T cells from blood. V and J are TRBV7-2 and TRBJ2-1, with 9 bases that match TRBD1. CDR3 sequence: CASSLAQGARNNEQFF. CDR3 bases: TGTGCCAGCAGCTTAGCACAGGGGGCGCGGAACAATGAGCAGTTCTTC.